Listed here are 19 T cell receptor beta chains from one sample, sequenced in a study of graft-versus-host responses after intestinal transplantation. These receptors have no identified antigens. Sequenced by immunoSEQ multiplex PCR; TCRdb stores in-frame clones only, minus some. The sample shows roughly 92,000 clones, roughly 90% of them seen only once. The specimen comprised unstimulated CD4+ T cells sorted from spleen or lymph node cells, sampled before transplant. The source is a human donor who was the organ donor for an intestinal transplant.

The gene calls are TRBV6-5 and TRBJ2-3; D call uncertain. Germline CDR1 reads MNHEY; CDR2 reads SVGAGI. Trimming stripped 6 bases from V and 0 bases from J, with 7 bases between. The CDR3 runs 13 residues. The CDR3 DNA is TGTGCCAGCAGCCTCGCGAGCACAGATACGCAGTATTTT. This translates into CASSLASTDTQYF.

CDR3 DNA: TGTGCCGTAGGGAGGGTCGCTAAAGAGACCCAGTACTTC. As protein: CAVGRVAKETQYF. This rearrangement joins TRBV28 to TRBJ2-5, with 7 nucleotides matching TRBD2. V lost 11 bases and J lost 3; bases outside the gene matches: 9. CDR1 MDHEN and CDR2 SYDVKM come from the germline V gene. The CDR3 covers 13 residues.

The V gene is TRBV5-5, the J gene TRBJ2-7, with unresolved D. The CDR3 sequence is 15 residues long. V lost 3 bases and J lost 1, with 14 bases in between. Germline V lookup: CDR1 SGHKS, CDR2 YYEKEE (reference sequence). In DNA form, the CDR3 reads TGTGCCAGCAGCTCCTTCGGAGTACCATCCTACGAGCAGTACTTC. Translated: CASSSFGVPSYEQYF.

CDR3 loop: CATSRTLTGSGTDTQYF. For the CDR3, the DNA is TGTGCCACCAGCAGAACACTGACAGGGAGCGGTACAGATACGCAGTATTTT. The chain couples TRBV15 to TRBJ2-3, with TRBD1 identical over 7 bases. CDR3 size: 17 residues. The ends lost 2 bases at V and 3 bases at J; junction bases unmatched: 11. CDR1 is LNHNV, CDR2 YYDKDF, per germline (reference sequence).

The chain joins TRBV7-3 to TRBJ2-5; TRBD2 matches at 13 bases. The CDR3 contains 15 residues. V trimming: 5 bases; J trimming: 4 bases; junction bases outside the gene matches: 4. Looked up from germline, CDR1 is SGHTA and CDR2 is FQGTGA. CDR3 in amino acids: CASSARLAGGETQYF. The CDR3 DNA follows: TGTGCCAGCAGCGCCAGACTAGCGGGAGGAGAGACCCAGTACTTC. The variable domain in full, with the rest retrieved from reference TRBV7-3 and TRBJ2-5, is GAGVSQTPSNKVTEKGKYVELRCDPISGHTALYWYRQSLGQGPEFLIYFQGTGAADDSGLPNDRFFAVRPEGSVSTLKIQRTERGDSAVYLCASSARLAGGETQYFGPGTRLLVL.

V usage is TRBV9 and J usage is TRBJ1-2; D may be TRBD1 (6 bases). From germline, CDR1 is SGDLS and CDR2 YYNGEE. V lost 4 bases to trimming and J lost 6 bases, with 13 bases between them. The CDR3 is 13 residues long. CDR3 in amino acids: CASSSRGKDGYTF. CDR3 bases: TGTGCCAGCAGCTCCAGGGGAAAGGATGGCTACACCTTC.

This chain links TRBV27 with TRBJ2-5; 8 positions agree with TRBD2. The V gene's germline CDR1 is MNHEY and CDR2 SMNVEV (reference sequence). This CDR3 spans 19 amino acids. V lost 5 bases and J lost 3; bases outside the gene matches: 20. In DNA, the CDR3 is TGTGCCAGCAGTCCCCGTTATTGGTGGCGGGGGGAAAACGAAGAGACCCAGTACTTC. It yields the protein CASSPRYWWRGENEETQYF.

This clone was detected a few times. The V call is TRBV6-5, the J call TRBJ1-2; 9 bases agree with TRBD1. CDR3 size: 16 residues. J was trimmed by 8 bases and V by 4 bases; bases with no gene match: 14. CDR1 is MNHEY and CDR2 is SVGAGI in the germline V gene. The CDR3 nucleotides are TGTGCCAGCAGTTCCGGGACAGGGTCATCCTCCGGGGGCTACACCTTC. Its translation: CASSSGTGSSSGGYTF.

This chain joins TRBV4-2 and TRBJ2-3, with D possibly TRBD1 on 5 matching bases. V was cut by 4 bases and J by 8 bases, with 13 bases left in between. Germline V gives CDR1 LGHNA, CDR2 YNFKEQ. The CDR3 sequence is 13 residues long. CDR3 nucleotides: TGTGCCAGCAGCCCGCTCCCGCAGGGTACGCAGTATTTT. Encoded protein: CASSPLPQGTQYF.

The rearrangement links TRBV6-1 to TRBJ1-2; 7 bases fit TRBD1. Trimming took 7 bases from V and 4 from J; bases not matched to a gene: 9. This CDR3 has 14 residues. Per the germline V gene, CDR1 is MNHNS and CDR2 is SASEGT. The CDR3 is CASTIRQGIYGYTF. The CDR3 nucleotides are TGTGCCAGCACCATCAGACAGGGAATCTATGGCTACACCTTC.

This chain uses TRBV7-3 with TRBJ2-7; 11 bases agree with TRBD1. CDR1 and CDR2 (germline): SGHTA, FQGTGA. Germline trimming cut 0 bases from V and 6 bases from J; bases unmatched to any gene: 4. The CDR3 totals 15 residues. CDR3 nucleotides: TGTGCCAGCAGCTTAACTCCCGGGACAGGGGGCGAGCAGTACTTC. It specifies CASSLTPGTGGEQYF.

The genes are TRBV5-1 and TRBJ2-3; 9 positions agree with TRBD1. Germline assignment: CDR1 SGHRS and CDR2 YFSETQ. The CDR3 sequence is 15 residues long. Trimming at V came to 4 bases and at J to 3 bases, leaving 6 bases not matched to a gene. This CDR3 is CASSLQGARTDTQYF. The CDR3 region has the DNA TGCGCCAGCAGCCTACAGGGGGCTAGGACAGATACGCAGTATTTT.

Only a few counts were recorded for this clone. V and J are TRBV5-1 and TRBJ1-2; 8 nucleotides agree with TRBD1. Trimming cost V 4 bases and J 0 bases; bases outside gene matches: 5. Per the germline V gene, CDR1 is SGHRS and CDR2 is YFSETQ. This CDR3 has 15 amino acids. The CDR3 nucleotides read TGCGCCAGCAGCCCGACAGGGGACCCTAACTATGGCTACACCTTC. Translated, it gives CASSPTGDPNYGYTF.

The CDR3 DNA reads TGCAGTGCTAGACCTGACAGCCAAGCTTTCTTT. Amino acids: CSARPDSQAFF. This chain links TRBV20-1 with TRBJ1-1; weak D call: TRBD1 (5 bases). The CDR3 spans 11 residues. Germline loops: CDR1 DFQATT, CDR2 SNEGSKA (reference sequence). Deletions cut 2 bases from V and 9 bases from J, with 10 bases between.

This chain uses TRBV6-5 with TRBJ1-1; D remains ambiguous. V lost 7 bases and J 4 bases, leaving 7 bases between the germline ends. The CDR3 length is 11 residues. From germline, CDR1 is MNHEY and CDR2 SVGAGI. CDR3 DNA: TGTGCCAGCATAGGGAGCACTGAAGCTTTCTTT. It specifies CASIGSTEAFF.

The J gene is TRBJ1-2, the V gene TRBV15; D perhaps matches TRBD1 (5 bases). V lost 0 bases and J 6 bases, leaving 8 bases between the germline ends. CDR1 and CDR2 (germline): LNHNV, YYDKDF (reference sequence). The CDR3 extends over 13 amino acids. CDR3 in DNA: TGTGCCACCAGCAGAGATCGACAGAATGGCTACACCTTC. Translating it yields CATSRDRQNGYTF.

The chain recombines TRBV4-2 with TRBJ2-5, with 7 bases matching TRBD2. V trimming: 4 bases; J trimming: 5 bases; junction bases outside the gene matches: 10. Germline V gene data show CDR1 as LGHNA and CDR2 as YNFKEQ. The CDR3 is 15 amino acids. The CDR3 protein is CASSRRLGGGETQYF. CDR3 coding DNA: TGTGCCAGCAGCCGTCGTTTGGGGGGGGGTGAGACCCAGTACTTC.

V and J are TRBV18 and TRBJ1-1, with no clear D. Germline-derived CDR1 and CDR2 are KGHSH and LQKENI. The CDR3 length is 15 residues. Trimming pared 6 bases from V and 4 bases from J, leaving 18 bases between. CDR3 DNA sequence: TGTGCCAGCTCCGATTCCAGTTGGGCTTTCACTGAAGCTTTCTTT. This translates into CASSDSSWAFTEAFF.

J is TRBJ2-1 and V is TRBV6-5; TRBD1 matches at 9 bases. After removal of 4 bases from V and 10 bases from J, the junction contained 8 bases not matched to a gene. This CDR3 contains 14 residues. CDR1 is MNHEY and CDR2 is SVGAGI in the germline V gene. The CDR3 nucleotides read TGTGCCAGCAGTTTATCCTCCGGACAGGGGGAGCAGTTCTTC. Translating gives CASSLSSGQGEQFF.